This T cell receptor beta chain was identified during a study of shared clonotypes between healthy human individuals. Clones were read by immunoSEQ multiplex PCR, and TCRdb kept only the in-frame ones, dropping some. Of approximately 2.3 million clones detected, about 92% appear once; the ten largest clones hold roughly 0.36%. V was shortened by 2 bases and J by 2 bases, with 22 bases between the two germline ends. Looked up from germline, CDR1 is KGHSY and CDR2 is FQNENV. The CDR3 spans 18 residues. This receptor was taken from a man aged 18 to 29 in good health. Some clones in this sample may be carry-over from other donors' samples. Input material: naive CD4+ T cells from PBMCs. The subset: CD45RA+ positively selected. V and J are TRBV16 and TRBJ2-7, with D possibly TRBD1 on 6 matching bases. CDR3 in DNA: TGTGCCAGCAGCCAAGCGTCTCCCCTGGCAGGGGTGCCCTACGAGCAGTACTTC. Protein: CASSQASPLAGVPYEQYF.